What follows are 14 T cell receptor beta chains derived from one specimen sequenced in a study of cytomegalovirus exposure and HLA in healthy donors. Sequencing was performed with immunoSEQ multiplex PCR; in TCRdb, only in-frame clones are kept and a portion is missing. This sample yields some 200,000 clones, of which approximately 80% are seen a single time; roughly an eighth belongs to the top ten. Material: PBMCs. The receptors were sampled from a woman between 25 and 40 years old in good health and CMV-seropositive.

The chain employs TRBV5-1 and TRBJ2-3, with 7 bases lining up with TRBD1. In germline, CDR1 is SGHRS, CDR2 YFSETQ. The trim removed 8 bases at V and 1 base at J, leaving 7 bases unmatched. The CDR3 contains 14 residues. CDR3 loop: CASRTGTGTDTQYF. CDR3 nucleotides: TGCGCCAGTCGTACCGGGACAGGCACAGATACGCAGTATTTT. Full variable domain (remainder filled in from reference TRBV5-1 and TRBJ2-3): KAGVTQTPRYLIKTRGQQVTLSCSPISGHRSVSWYQQTPGQGLQFLFEYFSETQRNKGNFPGRFSGRQFSNSRSEMNVSTLELGDSALYLCASRTGTGTDTQYFGPGTRLTVL.

This chain uses TRBV6-1 with TRBJ1-2, with TRBD1 as a possible D gene (6 bases). Germline CDR1 MNHNS, CDR2 SASEGT. This CDR3 has 13 amino acids. V was shortened by 6 bases and J by 4 bases, with 12 bases between the two germline ends. CDR3 coding DNA: TGTGCCAGCAGACCGGACAGCTTCTATGGCTACACCTTC. It is translated as CASRPDSFYGYTF.

This chain connects TRBV9 to TRBJ2-1; the D gene is possibly TRBD2 (5 bases). The V gene's germline CDR1 is SGDLS and CDR2 YYNGEE. Trimming took 2 bases from V and 5 from J, leaving 14 bases between them. This CDR3 has 15 amino acids. CDR3 coding DNA: TGTGCCAGCAGCGTGAGGCGGAGGCCCGACAATGAGCAGTTCTTC. Amino acid sequence: CASSVRRRPDNEQFF.

This clone was counted only a few times. The V and J genes are TRBV2 and TRBJ2-7; 10 bases fit TRBD1. V trimming: 4 bases; J trimming: 1 base; junction bases outside the gene matches: 7. This CDR3 region has 16 residues. CDR1 and CDR2 from the germline V gene are SNHLY and FYNNEI. This CDR3 reads CASSVSRDRGSYEQYF. The CDR3 DNA reads TGTGCCAGCAGTGTCAGTAGGGACAGGGGATCCTACGAGCAGTACTTC.

V and J are TRBV6-6 and TRBJ1-4; TRBD1 matches 10 bases. CDR1 is MNHNY, CDR2 SVGAGI, per germline (reference sequence). CDR3 length: 16 residues. The trim removed 3 bases at V and 7 bases at J, leaving 8 bases unmatched. Here the CDR3 DNA reads TGTGCCAGCAGTTATTTTGGGACAGGGGAAGCTGAAAAACTGTTTTTT. This gives the protein CASSYFGTGEAEKLFF.

The chain uses TRBV7-6 and TRBJ1-4; no firm D call. V lost 2 bases, J lost 7 bases, and 14 bases lay in between. Germline V gene lookup returns CDR1 SGHVS and CDR2 FNYEAQ. The CDR3 spans 15 residues. The CDR3 DNA sequence: TGTGCCAGCAGCTTAAGTCCCACTCCGGGTGAAAAACTGTTTTTT. This gives the protein CASSLSPTPGEKLFF. The full variable domain, its missing parts supplied by reference TRBV7-6 and TRBJ1-4, is GAGVSQSPRYKVTKRGQDVALRCDPISGHVSLYWYRQALGQGPEFLTYFNYEAQQDKSGLPNDRFSAERPEGSISTLTIQRTEQRDSAMYRCASSLSPTPGEKLFFGSGTQLSVL.

Comments on this clone: The same CDR3 arises from other DNA sequences in this sample as well. The chain links TRBV6-1 to TRBJ1-5; D ambiguous. Germline V gives CDR1 MNHNS, CDR2 SASEGT. There are 14 residues in the CDR3. The germline V and J ends were trimmed by 5 bases and 0 bases, with 8 bases remaining between them. CDR3 loop: CASSPTDSNQPQHF. The CDR3 bases are TGTGCCAGCAGTCCAACAGATAGCAATCAGCCCCAGCATTTT.

The J gene is TRBJ2-3, the V gene TRBV25-1; 10 bases line up with TRBD1. The V gene end was trimmed by 5 bases and the J gene end by 4 bases; junction bases not matched to a gene: 9. CDR1 is MGHDK, CDR2 SYGVNS, per germline. The CDR3 loop spans 16 amino acids. CDR3 nucleotides: TGTGCCAGCAGTCAAACCGGGACAGGGGTCTCAGATACGCAGTATTTT. It yields the protein CASSQTGTGVSDTQYF.

The chain uses TRBV10-3 and TRBJ2-7; 9 positions match TRBD1. V gave up 4 bases and J gave up 2 bases; unmatched junction bases: 6. In germline, CDR1 is ENHRY, CDR2 SYGVKD. The CDR3 has 15 residues. The CDR3: CAISVGDREAYEQYF. CDR3 sequence (DNA): TGTGCCATCAGTGTGGGGGACAGGGAAGCCTACGAGCAGTACTTC.

The chain recombines TRBV6-1 with TRBJ1-2, with no clear D. V was shortened by 4 bases and J by 5 bases, with 20 bases between the two germline ends. There are 16 residues in the CDR3. Germline V gene lookup returns CDR1 MNHNS and CDR2 SASEGT. The CDR3 DNA sequence: TGTGCCAGCAGTGTTGCTGATGGGCCAGAGCTGTATGGCTACACCTTC. Residues: CASSVADGPELYGYTF.

This chain joins TRBV6-1 and TRBJ2-5, with D possibly matching TRBD2 (6 bases). The CDR3 covers 14 residues. CDR1 is MNHNS, CDR2 SASEGT, per germline. V shed 8 bases and J shed 5 bases, with 18 bases lying between them. CDR3 sequence: CASGDGRPWETQYF. The DNA of the CDR3 is TGTGCCAGCGGGGACGGGAGACCCTGGGAGACCCAGTACTTC.

This chain connects TRBV5-1 to TRBJ1-2; D unresolved. Germline CDR1 and CDR2: SGHRS and YFSETQ. With 1 base removed from V and 3 bases from J, the gap between germline ends came to 16 bases. This CDR3 region has 16 residues. Here the CDR3 DNA reads TGCGCCAGCAGCTTGTATTCTGGCAAGCAGGACTATGGCTACACCTTC. Translated: CASSLYSGKQDYGYTF.

The rearrangement links TRBV5-6 to TRBJ1-2; D uncertain. The CDR3 length is 13 residues. Between the trimmed V and J ends, which lost 3 bases and 6 bases, there was a span of 12 bases. From germline, CDR1 is SGHDT and CDR2 YYEEEE. CDR3 amino acids: CASSSYPGDGYTF. The CDR3 nucleotides are TGTGCCAGCAGCTCTTATCCCGGGGATGGCTACACCTTC.

This clone is a singleton in its sample. The rearrangement uses TRBV5-1 and TRBJ1-1; D is perhaps TRBD1 (5 bases). V was cut by 4 bases and J by 0 bases, with 10 bases left in between. The V gene's germline CDR1 is SGHRS and CDR2 YFSETQ. The length of the CDR3 is 14 residues. The CDR3 DNA reads TGCGCCAGCAGCACGGACATTATGAACACTGAAGCTTTCTTT. Its translation: CASSTDIMNTEAFF.